These 11 T cell receptor beta chains share one sample of origin, sequenced in a study of shared clonotypes between healthy human individuals (dated by TCRdb to the early 2020s). Library preparation was by the immunoSEQ multiplex PCR assay. The immuneACCESS repertoire file appears here via TCRdb, limited to in-frame rearrangements. These files lack a portion of the clones; in checked studies, under half of the deficit traces to unresolved V genes, and the cause of the others is not known. For this sample there are around 610,000 clones; roughly 95% appear just once. The ten largest clones take up around 0.1% of the sample. CD8 naive samples were CD45RO-negative cells positively selected for CCR7, giving a CD45RA+CCR7+ population that excluded TemRA cells. Material for sequencing was naive CD8+ T cells sorted from blood. The intended sense of this specimen's cell subset or site label: CD45RA+CCR7+. These receptors were collected from a woman aged 25 to 39 in good health.

This rearrangement joins TRBV5-1 to TRBJ1-1; D call uncertain. CDR3 size: 14 residues. V dropped 2 bases and J dropped 1 base, with 9 bases sitting between them. Germline assignment: CDR1 SGHRS and CDR2 YFSETQ. CDR3 coding DNA: TGCGCCAGCAGCTTCCGGGCCCCGAACACTGAAGCTTTCTTT. Residues: CASSFRAPNTEAFF.

This chain connects TRBV15 to TRBJ1-1; perhaps TRBD1 as D (5 bases). The CDR3 has 17 residues. V shed 0 bases and J shed 0 bases, with 14 bases lying between them. Germline loops: CDR1 LNHNV, CDR2 YYDKDF (reference sequence). The CDR3 is CATSREGAGKMNTEAFF. Written as DNA, the CDR3 is TGTGCCACCAGCAGAGAAGGGGCAGGGAAGATGAACACTGAAGCTTTCTTT.

The chain carries TRBV28 and TRBJ2-2; 7 bases agree with TRBD2. J gave up 0 bases and V 3 bases, and 7 bases lay outside the gene matches. CDR1 and CDR2 (germline): MDHEN, SYDVKM. CDR3 length: 17 residues. Here the CDR3 DNA reads TGTGCCAGCAGTTTGGCCCTAGCGGTCCCGAACACCGGGGAGCTGTTTTTT. It yields the protein CASSLALAVPNTGELFF.

This clone was counted only a few times. V and J are TRBV7-9 and TRBJ1-2; D call uncertain. The germline V gene has CDR1 SEHNR and CDR2 FQNEAQ (reference sequence). The ends were cut back, 0 bases at V and 8 bases at J, with 16 bases in the middle. The CDR3 sequence is 15 residues long. CDR3 coding DNA: TGTGCCAGCAGCTTAGCGCTATTGGGGAAGGACGGCTACACCTTC. This sequence encodes CASSLALLGKDGYTF. Based on the CDR3 plus reference TRBV7-9 and TRBJ1-2, the full variable domain is DTGVSQNPRHKITKRGQNVTFRCDPISEHNRLYWYRQTLGQGPEFLTYFQNEAQLEKSRLLSDRFSAERPKGSFSTLEIQRTEQGDSAMYLCASSLALLGKDGYTFGSGTRLTVV.

The rearrangement uses TRBV15 and TRBJ1-2; 8 bases are shared with TRBD1. V shed 5 bases and J 6 bases; nucleotides not matched to a gene: 8. CDR1 and CDR2 (germline): LNHNV, YYDKDF (reference sequence). The CDR3 has 14 amino acids. CDR3 nucleotide sequence: TGTGCCACCAGCCACGCAGGGGGCGGGCATGGCTACACCTTC. It codes for CATSHAGGGHGYTF. The whole variable domain, filled in from reference TRBV15 and TRBJ1-2, reads DAMVIQNPRYQVTQFGKPVTLSCSQTLNHNVMYWYQQKSSQAPKLLFHYYDKDFNNEADTPDNFQSRRPNTSFCFLDIRSPGLGDTAMYLCATSHAGGGHGYTFGSGTRLTVV.

V is TRBV7-8 and J is TRBJ1-4, with 7 bases aligning to TRBD1. The V gene end was trimmed by 1 base and the J gene end by 5 bases; junction bases not matched to a gene: 7. The CDR3 length is 16 residues. Looked up from germline, CDR1 is SGHVS and CDR2 is FQNEAQ. The CDR3 bases are TGTGCCAGCAGCTTAGGCAGGGGGGGACTAAATGAAAAACTGTTTTTT. The encoded protein is CASSLGRGGLNEKLFF.

This rearrangement joins TRBV4-1 to TRBJ1-2; D remains ambiguous. CDR3 length equals 15 residues. The V and J ends lost 0 bases and 2 bases respectively, with 10 bases between them. Germline V gene data show CDR1 as MGHRA and CDR2 as YSYEKL. The CDR3 region has the DNA TGCGCCAGCAGCCAAGACAGGCTGCCAAACTATGGCTACACCTTC. Its translation is CASSQDRLPNYGYTF.

In DNA form, the CDR3 reads TGTGCCAGCAGTTATTCTGTCCGGGTCACTGAAGCTTTCTTT. Residues: CASSYSVRVTEAFF. V and J are TRBV13 and TRBJ1-1; D gene uncertain. Trimming removed 6 bases from V and 4 bases from J, with 15 bases in between. Germline V gives CDR1 PRHDT, CDR2 FYEKMQ (reference sequence). The CDR3 sequence is 14 residues long.

V and J are TRBV7-8 and TRBJ2-2, with 7 positions matching TRBD2. The CDR3 has 17 residues. With 5 bases clipped from V and 2 bases from J, the junction kept 11 bases outside the gene matches. Germline CDR1 reads SGHVS; CDR2 reads FQNEAQ. The CDR3 spells CASSGSGVAGNTGELFF. The CDR3 nucleotides are TGTGCCAGCAGCGGATCCGGGGTAGCGGGTAACACCGGGGAGCTGTTTTTT.

V is TRBV7-8 and J is TRBJ1-1, with D possibly being TRBD1 (5 bases). Trimming pared 5 bases from V and 4 bases from J, leaving 11 bases between. Germline CDR1 and CDR2: SGHVS and FQNEAQ. CDR3 length: 13 residues. CDR3 loop: CASSPVGGTEAFF. The DNA for the CDR3 is TGTGCCAGCAGCCCAGTGGGGGGCACTGAAGCTTTCTTT.

This clone is a singleton in its sample. This sequence joins TRBV5-4 and TRBJ1-1; D is possibly TRBD1 (5 bases). The CDR3 runs to 18 residues. V dropped 1 base and J dropped 1 base, with 20 bases sitting between them. Per germline, CDR1 SGHNT and CDR2 YYREEE (reference sequence). The CDR3 is CASSLLIQGWRQNTEAFF. CDR3 DNA: TGTGCCAGCAGCTTGTTGATTCAGGGCTGGAGACAGAACACTGAAGCTTTCTTT.